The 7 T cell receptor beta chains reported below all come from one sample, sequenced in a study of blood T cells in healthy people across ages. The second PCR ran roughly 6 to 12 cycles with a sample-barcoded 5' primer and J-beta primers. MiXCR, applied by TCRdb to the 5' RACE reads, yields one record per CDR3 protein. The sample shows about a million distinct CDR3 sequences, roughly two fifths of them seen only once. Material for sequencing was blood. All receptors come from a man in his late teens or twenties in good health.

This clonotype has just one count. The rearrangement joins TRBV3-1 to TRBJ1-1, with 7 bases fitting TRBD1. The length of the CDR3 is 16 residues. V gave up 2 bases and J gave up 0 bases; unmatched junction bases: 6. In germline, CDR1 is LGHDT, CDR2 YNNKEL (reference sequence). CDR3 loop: CASSQWEGQLNTEAFF. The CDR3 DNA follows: TGTGCCAGCAGCCAATGGGAGGGACAGTTGAACACTGAAGCTTTCTTT.

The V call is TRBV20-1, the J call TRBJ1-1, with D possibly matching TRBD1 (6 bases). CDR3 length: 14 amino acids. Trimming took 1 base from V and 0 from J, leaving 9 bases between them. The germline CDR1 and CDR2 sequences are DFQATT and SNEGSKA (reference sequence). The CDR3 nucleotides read TGCAGTGCTAGAGCCTACAGGGTGAACACTGAAGCTTTCTTT. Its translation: CSARAYRVNTEAFF.

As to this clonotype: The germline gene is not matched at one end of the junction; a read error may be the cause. CDR3 sequence (DNA): TGTGCCAGCAGTTTAGACAAGGGCAGGGGGCTGAGGGAGACCCAGTACTTC. Protein product: CASSLDKGRGLRETQYF. The chain is built from TRBV7-2 and TRBJ2-5, with 8 bases aligning to TRBD1. The CDR3 contains 17 residues. Germline V lookup: CDR1 SGHTA, CDR2 FQGNSA. Supplemented by reference TRBV7-2 and TRBJ2-5, the full variable domain reads GAGVSQSPSNKVTEKGKDVELRCDPISGHTALYWYRQSLGQGLEFLIYFQGNSAPDKSGLPSDRFSAERTGGSVSTLTIQRTQQEDSAVYLCASSLDKGRGLRETQYFGPGTRLLVL.

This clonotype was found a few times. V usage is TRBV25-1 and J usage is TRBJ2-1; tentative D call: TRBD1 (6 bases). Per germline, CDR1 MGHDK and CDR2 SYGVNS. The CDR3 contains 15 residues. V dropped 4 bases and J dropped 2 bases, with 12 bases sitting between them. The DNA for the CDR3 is TGTGCCAGCAGTGCGCCAGGGGAGCCCTACAATGAGCAGTTCTTC. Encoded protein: CASSAPGEPYNEQFF.

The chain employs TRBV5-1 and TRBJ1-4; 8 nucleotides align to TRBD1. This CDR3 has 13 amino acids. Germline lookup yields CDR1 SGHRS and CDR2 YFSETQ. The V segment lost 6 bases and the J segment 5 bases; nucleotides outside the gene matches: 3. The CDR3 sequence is CASKRDRNEKLFF. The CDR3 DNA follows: TGCGCCAGCAAGAGGGACAGGAATGAAAAACTGTTTTTT. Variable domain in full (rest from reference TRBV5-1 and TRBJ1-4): KAGVTQTPRYLIKTRGQQVTLSCSPISGHRSVSWYQQTPGQGLQFLFEYFSETQRNKGNFPGRFSGRQFSNSRSEMNVSTLELGDSALYLCASKRDRNEKLFFGSGTQLSVL.

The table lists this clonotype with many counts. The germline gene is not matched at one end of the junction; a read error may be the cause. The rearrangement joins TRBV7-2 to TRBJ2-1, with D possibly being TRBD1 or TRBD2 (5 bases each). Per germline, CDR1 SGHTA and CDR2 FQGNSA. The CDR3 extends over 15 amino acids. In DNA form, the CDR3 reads TGCGCCAGCAGCTTGGTTGGGGGTGGATACAATGAGCAGTTCTTC. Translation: CASSLVGGGYNEQFF.

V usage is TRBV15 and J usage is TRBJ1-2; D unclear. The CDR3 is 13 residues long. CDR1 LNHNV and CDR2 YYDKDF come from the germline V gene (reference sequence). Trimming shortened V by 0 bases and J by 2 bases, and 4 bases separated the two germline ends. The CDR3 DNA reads TGTGCCACCAGCAGAGACAACAACTATGGCTACACCTTC. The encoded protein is CATSRDNNYGYTF.